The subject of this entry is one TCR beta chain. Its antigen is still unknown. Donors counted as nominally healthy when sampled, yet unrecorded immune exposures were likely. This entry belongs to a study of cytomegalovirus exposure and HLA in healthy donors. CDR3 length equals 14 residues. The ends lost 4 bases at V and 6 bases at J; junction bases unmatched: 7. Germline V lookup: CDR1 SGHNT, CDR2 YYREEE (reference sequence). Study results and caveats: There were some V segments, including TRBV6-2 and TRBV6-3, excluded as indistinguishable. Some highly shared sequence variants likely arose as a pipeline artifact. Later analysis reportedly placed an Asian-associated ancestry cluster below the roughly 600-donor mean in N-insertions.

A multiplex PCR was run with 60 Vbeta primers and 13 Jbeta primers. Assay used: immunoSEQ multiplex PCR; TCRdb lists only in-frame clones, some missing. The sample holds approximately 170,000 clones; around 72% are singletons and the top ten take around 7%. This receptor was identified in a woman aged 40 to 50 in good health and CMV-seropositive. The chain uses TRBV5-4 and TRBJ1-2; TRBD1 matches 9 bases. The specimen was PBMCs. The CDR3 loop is CASSRDRERHGYTF. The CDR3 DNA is TGTGCCAGCAGCCGGGACAGGGAAAGACATGGCTACACCTTC.